This record looks at one TCR beta chain sequence and its context. Its specificity is not known. These data belong to a study of T cell responses to AZD1222 COVID-19 vaccine. The table came from immunoSEQ multiplex PCR; TCRdb's copy has only in-frame clones and leaves some out. The sample has about 140,000 clones; around 93% are singletons. Points from the study as a whole: At baseline, just six AZD1222 recipients tested seropositive.

The receptor was isolated from an adult who received the AZD1222 COVID-19 vaccine. Source: peripheral blood, taken 28 days after the second AZD1222 dose.

Here the CDR3 DNA reads TGTGCCAGCAGCCGAGGAGAGGGGGGTGGCACTGAAGCTTTCTTT. It is translated as CASSRGEGGGTEAFF. V usage is TRBV9 and J usage is TRBJ1-1; D possibly corresponds to TRBD1 (6 bases). Trimming left V 4 bases short and J 4 bases short, with 17 bases between. This CDR3 comprises 15 residues. CDR1 is SGDLS, CDR2 YYNGEE, per germline.